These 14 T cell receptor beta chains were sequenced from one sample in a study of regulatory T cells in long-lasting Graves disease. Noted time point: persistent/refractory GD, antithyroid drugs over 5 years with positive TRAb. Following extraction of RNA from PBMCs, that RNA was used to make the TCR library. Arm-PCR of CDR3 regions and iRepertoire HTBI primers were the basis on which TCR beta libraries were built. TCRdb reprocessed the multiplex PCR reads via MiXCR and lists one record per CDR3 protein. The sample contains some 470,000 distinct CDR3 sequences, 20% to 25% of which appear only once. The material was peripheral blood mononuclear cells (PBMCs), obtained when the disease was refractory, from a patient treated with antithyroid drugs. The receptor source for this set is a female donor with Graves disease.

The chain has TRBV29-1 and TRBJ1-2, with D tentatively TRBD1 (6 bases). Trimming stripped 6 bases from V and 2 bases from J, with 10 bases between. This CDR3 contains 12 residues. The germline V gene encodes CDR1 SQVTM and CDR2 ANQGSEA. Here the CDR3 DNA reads TGCAGCGTCCCCAGGGGCAACTATGGCTACACCTTC. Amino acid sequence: CSVPRGNYGYTF.

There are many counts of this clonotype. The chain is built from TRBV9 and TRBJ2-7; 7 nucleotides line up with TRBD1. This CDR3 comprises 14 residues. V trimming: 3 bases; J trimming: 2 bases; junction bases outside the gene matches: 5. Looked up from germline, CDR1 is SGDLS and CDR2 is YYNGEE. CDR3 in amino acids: CASSERDRAYEQYF. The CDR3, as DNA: TGTGCCAGCAGCGAGAGGGACAGAGCCTACGAGCAGTACTTC.

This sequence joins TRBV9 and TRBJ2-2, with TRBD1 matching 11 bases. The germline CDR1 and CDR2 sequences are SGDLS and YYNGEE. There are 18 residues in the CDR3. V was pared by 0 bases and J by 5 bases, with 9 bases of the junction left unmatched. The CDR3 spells CASSVATLGQGETGELFF. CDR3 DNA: TGTGCCAGCAGCGTAGCTACCCTGGGACAGGGGGAAACCGGGGAGCTGTTTTTT.

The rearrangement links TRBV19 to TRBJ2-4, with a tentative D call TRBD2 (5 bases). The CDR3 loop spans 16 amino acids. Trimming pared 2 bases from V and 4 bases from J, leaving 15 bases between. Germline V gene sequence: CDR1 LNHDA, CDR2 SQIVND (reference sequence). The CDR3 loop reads CASSISLGGPKNIQYF. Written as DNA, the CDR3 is TGTGCCAGTAGTATAAGTTTAGGCGGGCCAAAAAACATTCAGTACTTC.

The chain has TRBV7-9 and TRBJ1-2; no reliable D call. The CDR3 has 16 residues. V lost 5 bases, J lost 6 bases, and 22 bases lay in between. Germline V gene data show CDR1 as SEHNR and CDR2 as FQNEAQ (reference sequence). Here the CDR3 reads CASSHWAGGVKHGYTF. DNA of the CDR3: TGTGCCAGCAGCCACTGGGCAGGTGGCGTTAAACATGGCTACACCTTC.

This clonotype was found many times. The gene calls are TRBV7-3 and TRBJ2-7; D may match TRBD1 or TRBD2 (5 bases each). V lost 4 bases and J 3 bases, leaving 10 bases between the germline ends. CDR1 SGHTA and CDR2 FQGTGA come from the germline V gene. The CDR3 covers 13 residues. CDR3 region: CASSSGRNYEQYF. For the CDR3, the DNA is TGTGCCAGCAGCTCGGGACGGAACTACGAGCAGTACTTC.

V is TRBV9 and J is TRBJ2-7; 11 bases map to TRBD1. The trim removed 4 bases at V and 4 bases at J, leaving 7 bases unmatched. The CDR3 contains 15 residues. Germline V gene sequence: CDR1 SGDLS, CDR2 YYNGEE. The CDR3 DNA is TGTGCCAGCAGCCCCCGGGGACAGGGGGGTTACGAGCAGTACTTC. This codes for CASSPRGQGGYEQYF.

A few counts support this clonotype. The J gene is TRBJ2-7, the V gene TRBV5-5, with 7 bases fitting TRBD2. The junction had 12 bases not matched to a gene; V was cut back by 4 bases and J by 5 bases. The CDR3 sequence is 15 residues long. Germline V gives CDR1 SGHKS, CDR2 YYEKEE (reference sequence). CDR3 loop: CASSPPQSGMDEQYF. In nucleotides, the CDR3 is TGTGCCAGCAGCCCGCCACAGAGCGGGATGGACGAGCAGTACTTC.

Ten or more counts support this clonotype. The CDR3 DNA follows: TGTGCCAGCAGCAAGGCTGCGAACACCGGGGAGCTGTTTTTT. Residues: CASSKAANTGELFF. The gene calls are TRBV28 and TRBJ2-2; D is ambiguous. CDR1 is MDHEN and CDR2 is SYDVKM in the germline V gene. Trimming cost V 6 bases and J 0 bases, with 8 bases left between them. This CDR3 is 14 amino acids long.

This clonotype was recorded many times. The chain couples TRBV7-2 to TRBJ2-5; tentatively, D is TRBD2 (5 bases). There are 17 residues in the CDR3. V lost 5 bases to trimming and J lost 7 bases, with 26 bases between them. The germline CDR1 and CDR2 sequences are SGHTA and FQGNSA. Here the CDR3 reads CASSPPRYRAAEGTQYF. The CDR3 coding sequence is TGTGCCAGCAGCCCACCCCGATACCGGGCCGCAGAGGGGACCCAGTACTTC.

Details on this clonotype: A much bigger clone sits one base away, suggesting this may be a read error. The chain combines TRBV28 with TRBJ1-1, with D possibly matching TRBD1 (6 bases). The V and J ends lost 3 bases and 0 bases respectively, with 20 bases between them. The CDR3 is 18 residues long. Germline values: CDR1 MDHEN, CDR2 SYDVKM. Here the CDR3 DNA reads TGTGCCAGCAGTTTCTCGGGACGGGGGGCAAGAGTGAACACTGAAGCTTTCTTT. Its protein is CASSFSGRGARVNTEAFF. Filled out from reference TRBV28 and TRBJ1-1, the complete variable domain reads DVKVTQSSRYLVKRTGEKVFLECVQDMDHENMFWYRQDPGLGLRLIYFSYDVKMKEKGDIPEGYSVSREKKERFSLILESASTNQTSMYLCASSFSGRGARVNTEAFFGQGTRLTVV.

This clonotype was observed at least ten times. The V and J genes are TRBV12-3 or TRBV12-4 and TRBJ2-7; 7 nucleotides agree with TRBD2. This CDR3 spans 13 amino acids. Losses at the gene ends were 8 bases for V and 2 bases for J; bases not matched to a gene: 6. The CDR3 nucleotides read TGTGCCAGCCACGGGGGAGGGACCTACGAGCAGTACTTC. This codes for CASHGGGTYEQYF.

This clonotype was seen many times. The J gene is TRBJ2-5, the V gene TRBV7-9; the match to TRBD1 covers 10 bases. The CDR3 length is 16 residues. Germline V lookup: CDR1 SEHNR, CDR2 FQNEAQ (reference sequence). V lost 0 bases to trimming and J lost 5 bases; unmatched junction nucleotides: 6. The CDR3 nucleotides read TGTGCCAGCAGCTTAGCGGGACAGGGGAAGATGGAGACCCAGTACTTC. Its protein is CASSLAGQGKMETQYF.

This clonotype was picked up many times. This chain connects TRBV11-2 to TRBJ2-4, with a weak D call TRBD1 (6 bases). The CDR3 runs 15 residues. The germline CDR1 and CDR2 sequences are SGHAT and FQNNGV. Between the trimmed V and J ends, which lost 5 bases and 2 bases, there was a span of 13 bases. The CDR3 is CASSNIRGSKNIQYF. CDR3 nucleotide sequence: TGTGCCAGCAGCAACATCAGGGGTTCCAAAAACATTCAGTACTTC. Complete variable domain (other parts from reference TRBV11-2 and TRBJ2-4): EAGVAQSPRYKIIEKRQSVAFWCNPISGHATLYWYQQILGQGPKLLIQFQNNGVVDDSQLPKDRFSAERLKGVDSTLKIQPAKLEDSAVYLCASSNIRGSKNIQYFGAGTRLSVL.